Listed below are T cell receptor beta chains from one sample, sequenced in a study of cytomegalovirus exposure and HLA in healthy donors. Produced via immunoSEQ multiplex PCR; TCRdb's table is partial and in-frame only. This table has more than 130,000 clones, nearly 80% appearing once. The material sequenced was PBMCs. These receptor sequences come from a male donor in good health and CMV-seronegative. CDR3s include the opening cysteine and the closing phenylalanine or tryptophan. Each record gives: J gene, D gene, clone size, V gene, CDR3 protein, CDR3 DNA. A D gene is named only where the DNA matches it firmly. Size values are once, few and many counts, or a class for expanded clones, and some rows have none.

J gene: TRBJ2-5; D gene: .; clone size: .; V gene: TRBV15; CDR3 protein: CATSRDHRIGETQYF; CDR3 DNA: TGTGCCACCAGCAGAGATCACAGGATAGGAGAGACCCAGTACTTC
J gene: TRBJ2-3; D gene: .; clone size: .; V gene: TRBV27; CDR3 protein: CASSLGFPDTQYF; CDR3 DNA: TGTGCCAGCAGTTTGGGCTTTCCAGATACGCAGTATTTT
J gene: TRBJ2-7; D gene: TRBD1; clone size: .; V gene: TRBV5-4; CDR3 protein: CASSYLTGADEQYF; CDR3 DNA: TGTGCCAGCAGCTACCTGACAGGGGCCGACGAGCAGTACTTC
J gene: TRBJ2-7; D gene: TRBD2; clone size: few; V gene: TRBV18; CDR3 protein: CASSWGGTSANEQYF; CDR3 DNA: TGTGCCAGCTCATGGGGGGGAACGTCAGCCAACGAGCAGTACTTC
J gene: TRBJ1-6; D gene: TRBD1; clone size: .; V gene: TRBV6-5; CDR3 protein: CASSSDRGGSPLHF; CDR3 DNA: TGTGCCAGCAGTAGCGACAGGGGGGGTTCACCCCTCCACTTT
J gene: TRBJ1-2; D gene: .; clone size: .; V gene: TRBV7-8; CDR3 protein: CASSLELTGYGYTF; CDR3 DNA: TGTGCCAGCAGCTTAGAACTAACAGGCTATGGCTACACCTTC
J gene: TRBJ1-1; D gene: TRBD1; clone size: .; V gene: TRBV29-1; CDR3 protein: CSVRWTGQWSVNTEAFF; CDR3 DNA: TGCAGCGTTCGCTGGACAGGGCAGTGGTCTGTGAACACTGAAGCTTTCTTT
J gene: TRBJ1-6; D gene: TRBD1; clone size: .; V gene: TRBV9; CDR3 protein: CASSPRVSGGQGTNRGLNSPLHF; CDR3 DNA: TGTGCCAGCAGCCCCCGAGTTTCTGGGGGACAGGGAACCAACCGGGGCCTTAATTCACCCCTCCACTTT
J gene: TRBJ2-3; D gene: TRBD2; clone size: .; V gene: TRBV7-3; CDR3 protein: CASRDYSTDTQYF; CDR3 DNA: TGTGCCAGCCGGGACTACAGCACAGATACGCAGTATTTT
J gene: TRBJ2-7; D gene: TRBD1; clone size: once; V gene: TRBV5-1; CDR3 protein: CATSRDSLRDEQYF; CDR3 DNA: TGCGCCACCTCCCGGGACAGCTTAAGGGACGAGCAGTACTTC
J gene: TRBJ2-3; D gene: TRBD1; clone size: .; V gene: TRBV6-1; CDR3 protein: CASSEALGYDRASTDTQYF; CDR3 DNA: TGTGCCAGCAGTGAAGCGTTGGGATACGACAGGGCTAGCACAGATACGCAGTATTTT
J gene: TRBJ1-4; D gene: TRBD1; clone size: .; V gene: TRBV18; CDR3 protein: CASSTGGGDEKLFF; CDR3 DNA: TGTGCCAGCTCTACAGGGGGCGGAGATGAAAAACTGTTTTTT
J gene: TRBJ1-4; D gene: .; clone size: .; V gene: TRBV4-2; CDR3 protein: CASSQGFGGMSTNEKLFF; CDR3 DNA: TGTGCCAGCAGCCAAGGTTTTGGAGGGATGTCAACTAATGAAAAACTGTTTTTT
J gene: TRBJ1-1; D gene: TRBD1; clone size: .; V gene: TRBV28; CDR3 protein: CASSVTGEIHTEAFF; CDR3 DNA: TGTGCCAGCAGTGTGACAGGGGAGATTCACACTGAAGCTTTCTTT
J gene: TRBJ1-2; D gene: TRBD1; clone size: .; V gene: TRBV29-1; CDR3 protein: CSVEERQGAHGYTF; CDR3 DNA: TGCAGCGTTGAAGAGCGACAGGGGGCGCATGGCTACACCTTC
J gene: TRBJ2-7; D gene: .; clone size: .; V gene: TRBV18; CDR3 protein: CASSPDIYEQYF; CDR3 DNA: TGTGCCAGCTCACCGGACATCTACGAGCAGTACTTC
J gene: TRBJ2-3; D gene: TRBD2; clone size: .; V gene: TRBV7-9; CDR3 protein: CASSPGLAISDTQYF; CDR3 DNA: TGTGCCAGCAGCCCGGGACTAGCGATTTCAGATACGCAGTATTTT
J gene: TRBJ1-4; D gene: .; clone size: .; V gene: TRBV5-1; CDR3 protein: CASRRAANEKLFF; CDR3 DNA: TGCGCCAGCCGGAGGGCTGCGAATGAAAAACTGTTTTTT
J gene: TRBJ1-1; D gene: TRBD1; clone size: .; V gene: TRBV15; CDR3 protein: CATSRDYQGAPTEAFF; CDR3 DNA: TGTGCCACCAGCAGAGATTATCAGGGGGCGCCCACTGAAGCTTTCTTT
J gene: TRBJ2-1; D gene: TRBD1; clone size: .; V gene: TRBV19; CDR3 protein: CASSIRTGLNEQFF; CDR3 DNA: TGTGCCAGTAGTATTCGGACAGGGCTCAATGAGCAGTTCTTC
J gene: TRBJ2-2; D gene: TRBD2; clone size: .; V gene: TRBV7-2; CDR3 protein: CASRRLAGMNTGELFF; CDR3 DNA: TGTGCCAGCAGGAGACTAGCGGGGATGAACACCGGGGAGCTGTTTTTT
J gene: TRBJ2-7; D gene: TRBD1; clone size: .; V gene: TRBV19; CDR3 protein: CASSVTGTGAYEQYF; CDR3 DNA: TGTGCCAGTAGTGTAACCGGGACAGGGGCCTACGAGCAGTACTTC
J gene: TRBJ1-3; D gene: .; clone size: few; V gene: TRBV5-8; CDR3 protein: CASSPSPGQRHTIYF; CDR3 DNA: TGTGCCAGCAGCCCTAGCCCAGGACAGAGGCACACCATATATTTT
J gene: TRBJ1-2; D gene: .; clone size: .; V gene: TRBV11-1; CDR3 protein: CASSSGGQDYGYTF; CDR3 DNA: TGTGCCAGCAGCTCCGGGGGGCAGGACTATGGCTACACCTTC
J gene: TRBJ1-1; D gene: .; clone size: .; V gene: TRBV29-1; CDR3 protein: CSVATDPNTEAFF; CDR3 DNA: TGCAGCGTAGCGACAGATCCGAACACTGAAGCTTTCTTT
J gene: TRBJ2-7; D gene: .; clone size: few; V gene: TRBV6-1; CDR3 protein: CASSEGREVGEQYF; CDR3 DNA: TGTGCCAGCAGTGAAGGCAGGGAAGTTGGCGAGCAGTACTTC
J gene: TRBJ1-5; D gene: .; clone size: few; V gene: TRBV4-2; CDR3 protein: CASSQDRQTHQPQHF; CDR3 DNA: TGTGCCAGCAGCCAAGATAGACAAACCCATCAGCCCCAGCATTTT
J gene: TRBJ1-2; D gene: .; clone size: .; V gene: TRBV19; CDR3 protein: CASSILAGYNYGYTF; CDR3 DNA: TGTGCCAGTAGTATCCTCGCGGGGTATAACTATGGCTACACCTTC
J gene: TRBJ1-5; D gene: .; clone size: .; V gene: TRBV5-1; CDR3 protein: CASSLEGLAGDQPQHF; CDR3 DNA: TGCGCCAGCAGCTTGGAAGGGTTGGCAGGGGATCAGCCCCAGCATTTT
J gene: TRBJ2-1; D gene: .; clone size: .; V gene: TRBV7-9; CDR3 protein: CASRDTGRSYNEQFF; CDR3 DNA: TGTGCCAGCAGGGATACAGGGCGCTCCTACAATGAGCAGTTCTTC
J gene: TRBJ2-7; D gene: .; clone size: .; V gene: TRBV19; CDR3 protein: CASSLRDRSSYEQYF; CDR3 DNA: TGTGCCAGTAGTCTCCGAGATAGAAGCTCCTACGAGCAGTACTTC
J gene: TRBJ1-2; D gene: TRBD1; clone size: .; V gene: TRBV9; CDR3 protein: CASSGRTGGGVYGYTF; CDR3 DNA: TGTGCCAGCAGCGGCCGGACGGGAGGGGGCGTCTATGGCTACACCTTC
J gene: TRBJ1-1; D gene: .; clone size: .; V gene: TRBV18; CDR3 protein: CASSPDRKGRAFF; CDR3 DNA: TGTGCCAGCTCGCCAGACAGGAAAGGGAGAGCTTTCTTT
J gene: TRBJ2-5; D gene: .; clone size: .; V gene: TRBV6-1; CDR3 protein: CASSEAVEETQYF; CDR3 DNA: TGTGCCAGCAGTGAAGCGGTAGAAGAGACCCAGTACTTC
J gene: TRBJ1-2; D gene: TRBD1; clone size: once; V gene: TRBV5-4; CDR3 protein: CASSPRQGGIYGYTF; CDR3 DNA: TGTGCCAGCAGCCCTAGGCAGGGGGGAATCTATGGCTACACCTTC
J gene: TRBJ1-2; D gene: .; clone size: .; V gene: TRBV30; CDR3 protein: CAWSSTYYGYTF; CDR3 DNA: TGTGCCTGGAGCTCCACTTACTATGGCTACACCTTC
J gene: TRBJ1-2; D gene: .; clone size: .; V gene: TRBV7-2; CDR3 protein: CASSLAGTEGGYTF; CDR3 DNA: TGTGCCAGCAGCTTAGCAGGGACGGAGGGTGGCTACACCTTC
J gene: TRBJ2-1; D gene: TRBD2; clone size: once; V gene: TRBV9; CDR3 protein: CASSALTSGVRNEQFF; CDR3 DNA: TGTGCCAGCAGCGCGTTAACTAGCGGGGTTCGTAATGAGCAGTTCTTC
J gene: TRBJ2-5; D gene: TRBD1; clone size: .; V gene: TRBV5-1; CDR3 protein: CASSFGQGQETQYF; CDR3 DNA: TGCGCCAGCAGCTTCGGACAGGGCCAAGAGACCCAGTACTTC
J gene: TRBJ1-1; D gene: .; clone size: .; V gene: TRBV7-9; CDR3 protein: CASTPPTAMNTEAFF; CDR3 DNA: TGTGCCAGCACCCCCCCGACAGCAATGAACACTGAAGCTTTCTTT